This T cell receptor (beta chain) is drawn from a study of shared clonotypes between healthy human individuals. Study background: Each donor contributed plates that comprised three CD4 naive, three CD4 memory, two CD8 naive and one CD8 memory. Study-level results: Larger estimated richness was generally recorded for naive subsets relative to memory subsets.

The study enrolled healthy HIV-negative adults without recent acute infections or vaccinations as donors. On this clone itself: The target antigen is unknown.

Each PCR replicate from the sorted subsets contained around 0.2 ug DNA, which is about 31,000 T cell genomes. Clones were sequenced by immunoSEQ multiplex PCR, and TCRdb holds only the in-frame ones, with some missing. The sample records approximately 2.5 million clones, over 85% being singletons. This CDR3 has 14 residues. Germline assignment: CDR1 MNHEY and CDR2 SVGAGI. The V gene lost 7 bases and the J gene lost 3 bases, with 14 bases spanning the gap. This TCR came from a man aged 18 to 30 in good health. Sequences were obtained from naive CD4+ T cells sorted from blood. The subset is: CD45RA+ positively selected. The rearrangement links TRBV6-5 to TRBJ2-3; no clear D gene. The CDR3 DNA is TGTGCCAGCACCTCGGACCTTATTACAGATACGCAGTATTTT. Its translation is CASTSDLITDTQYF.